The next 15 T cell receptor beta chains were all read from a single sample in a study of blood T cell repertoires in COVID-19. Assay: immunoSEQ multiplex PCR; the TCRdb copy retains only in-frame clones and omits some. Of a few hundred thousand clones in the sample, 85% were seen once. Material for sequencing was PBMCs or T cells enriched from blood (not recorded which). Receptors were obtained from a man in his forties or fifties who had recovered from COVID-19.

The V gene is TRBV7-8, the J gene TRBJ1-2, with TRBD1 identical over 7 bases. The trim removed 6 bases at V and 7 bases at J, leaving 5 bases unmatched. This CDR3 has 12 residues. CDR1 and CDR2 from the germline V gene are SGHVS and FQNEAQ. The CDR3 region has the DNA TGTGCCAGCAGTTATCGACAGGGTGGCTACACCTTC. Its protein product is CASSYRQGGYTF.

V gene TRBV11-2 combines with J gene TRBJ2-3; no firm D call. The CDR3 is 14 amino acids. V was shortened by 2 bases and J by 2 bases, with 8 bases between the two germline ends. Germline V CDR1 and CDR2: SGHAT, FQNNGV. As DNA, the CDR3 is TGTGCCAGCAGCTTAAATCGTCTCACAGATACGCAGTATTTT. Protein sequence: CASSLNRLTDTQYF.

The chain couples TRBV21-1 to TRBJ2-7; the table's D call TRBD1 went unverified against the DNA. TRBV21-1 constitutes a pseudogene. The CDR3 spans 16 residues. CDR3 DNA sequence: TGTCGCGAACCGGACAGGGAAAAATGTCATCACGTCGAGCAGTACTTC. Amino acid sequence: CREPDREKCHHVEQYF.

The chain carries TRBV6-2 or TRBV6-3 and TRBJ2-1; 15 bases are shared with TRBD2. Germline loops: CDR1 MNHEY, CDR2 SVGEGT. CDR3 size: 18 residues. V shed 6 bases, J shed 4 bases, and the junction held 10 bases outside the gene matches. CDR3 residues: CASSPRTSGRVRYNEQFF. The CDR3 DNA follows: TGTGCCAGCAGCCCTAGGACTAGCGGGAGGGTGAGGTACAATGAGCAGTTCTTC.

This clone was counted only a few times. The chain recombines TRBV12-5 with TRBJ2-7, with D perhaps matching TRBD2 (6 bases). The CDR3 totals 11 residues. Germline assignment: CDR1 LGHNT and CDR2 FRNRAP. The V end was cut by 5 bases, the J end by 7 bases, with 9 bases between. The CDR3: CASGLAGEQYF. As DNA, the CDR3 is TGTGCTAGTGGTCTCGCGGGGGAGCAGTACTTC. Full variable domain (rest looked up from reference TRBV12-5 and TRBJ2-7): DARVTQTPRHKVTEMGQEVTMRCQPILGHNTVFWYRQTMMQGLELLAYFRNRAPLDDSGMPKDRFSAEMPDATLATLKIQPSEPRDSAVYFCASGLAGEQYFGPGTRLTVT.

This chain links TRBV4-1 with TRBJ1-1; 9 nucleotides line up with TRBD1. The CDR3 has 16 amino acids. Trimming at V came to 1 base and at J to 4 bases, leaving 7 bases not matched to a gene. Germline V lookup: CDR1 MGHRA, CDR2 YSYEKL. For the CDR3, the DNA is TGCGCCAGCAGCCAAGCTATACAGGGGGCGCGCACTGAAGCTTTCTTT. Encoded protein: CASSQAIQGARTEAFF.

The chain has TRBV9 and TRBJ2-1, with 7 bases aligning to TRBD1. This CDR3 contains 13 residues. Unmatched junction bases numbered 6, after V lost 3 bases and J lost 9 bases. Per germline, CDR1 SGDLS and CDR2 YYNGEE. The CDR3 is CASSAGTAVEQFF. In DNA, the CDR3 is TGTGCCAGCAGCGCCGGGACAGCTGTTGAGCAGTTCTTC.

The chain recombines TRBV9 with TRBJ2-3, with 8 positions matching TRBD2. This CDR3 region has 16 residues. The trim removed 0 bases at V and 2 bases at J, leaving 5 bases unmatched. The germline gives CDR1 SGDLS, CDR2 YYNGEE. The CDR3 region is CASSVGLAPTTDTQYF. CDR3 sequence (DNA): TGTGCCAGCAGCGTAGGACTAGCGCCGACCACAGATACGCAGTATTTT.

The J gene is TRBJ2-5, the V gene TRBV6-2 or TRBV6-3; possibly TRBD2 for D (5 bases). The CDR3 is 15 amino acids. In germline, CDR1 is MNHEY, CDR2 SVGEGT. The V and J ends lost 4 bases and 0 bases respectively, with 12 bases between them. The CDR3 spells CASSSLTRNQETQYF. In DNA form, the CDR3 reads TGTGCCAGCAGTTCCCTCACTAGGAACCAAGAGACCCAGTACTTC.

The chain uses TRBV7-3 and TRBJ2-7, with 14 nucleotides matching TRBD2. The CDR3 length is 15 residues. CDR1 SGHTA and CDR2 FQGTGA come from the germline V gene. J lost 5 bases, V lost 2 bases, and 2 bases had no gene match. The CDR3 nucleotides read TGTGCCAGCAGCTTAGGGACTAGCGGGGGAGACGAGCAGTACTTC. It specifies CASSLGTSGGDEQYF.

The V gene is TRBV12-2, the J gene TRBJ2-4; TRBD1, the table's D call, was not compared with the DNA. TRBV12-2 is marked as a pseudogene. The CDR3 is 17 residues long. CDR3 coding DNA: TGTGCAAGTCGCTTAGCGCTCGAAGAAACAACCAAAAACATTCAGTACTTC. It yields the protein CASRLALEETTKNIQYF.

The chain links TRBV5-1 to TRBJ1-1, with D unresolved. V was trimmed by 7 bases and J by 0 bases, leaving 13 bases between them. Germline lookup yields CDR1 SGHRS and CDR2 YFSETQ. CDR3 length: 14 residues. The CDR3 DNA is TGCGCCAGCGAAACGGGGAATATGAACACTGAAGCTTTCTTT. Its translation is CASETGNMNTEAFF.

V gene TRBV6-1 combines with J gene TRBJ1-1; D call uncertain. The CDR3 runs 13 residues. The V gene's germline CDR1 is MNHNS and CDR2 SASEGT. V lost 3 bases to trimming and J lost 0 bases, with 5 bases between them. In nucleotides, the CDR3 is TGTGCCAGCAGTGATCAAATGAACACTGAAGCTTTCTTT. It is translated as CASSDQMNTEAFF.

The chain combines TRBV5-1 with TRBJ1-1; tentative D call: TRBD1 (5 bases). V lost 4 bases and J 4 bases, leaving 17 bases between the germline ends. The germline CDR1 and CDR2 sequences are SGHRS and YFSETQ. The CDR3 is 15 amino acids. As DNA, the CDR3 is TGCGCCAGCAGCCATGCGCAGGGCTGGAGCACTGAAGCTTTCTTT. This translates into CASSHAQGWSTEAFF.

The chain couples TRBV2 to TRBJ2-7; 8 nucleotides agree with TRBD1. The CDR3 runs to 13 residues. The trim removed 6 bases at V and 5 bases at J, leaving 6 bases unmatched. Germline CDR1 SNHLY, CDR2 FYNNEI. The CDR3 coding sequence is TGTGCCAGCAGGACAGGGGATCTCAACGAGCAGTACTTC. The encoded protein is CASRTGDLNEQYF.